This TCR beta chain was documented in a study of T cells in tuberculosis (dated by TCRdb to the late 2010s). For the wider study: In the study, CD1B tetramers and high-throughput TCR immunosequencing were combined to characterize T cells specific for the mycobacterial lipid antigen glucose monomycolate (GMM). In a South African clinical cohort, IGRA-negative adolescents, IGRA-positive adolescents with latent tuberculosis and adults with active tuberculosis were compared, with ten to eleven people in each group. The paper's findings and limits, for the study overall: Clinical samples were selected based on which cryopreserved specimens were available, and the active tuberculosis cases were adults whereas the controls were adolescents. The smaller NN-distances in active tuberculosis patients were driven in part by shorter CDR3-alpha lengths, while the difference seen for TCR-beta was not statistically significant. Compared with IGRA-negative controls, TCR-alpha repertoires from active tuberculosis had smaller mean NN-distances to GMM-specific TCRs, which suggests clonal expansion of these TCRs. A classifier using the diverse GMM-specific repertoire reached roughly 89% accuracy (AUROC roughly 0.9), compared with approximately 70% accuracy using GEM motif frequencies.

As to this clone: No antigen is known for it. One base away there is no much larger clone; base qualities are not given.

For CDR1 and CDR2, the germline V gene (reference sequence) lists LNHDA and SQIVND. V is cut back by 0 bases and J by 7 bases, with 6 bases in the junction unmatched. The CDR3 starts with the cysteine, ends with the phenylalanine, and has 15 residues. The DNA shown is the 45-base CDR3, in frame from base 1. At study entry, adolescents were screened for latent tuberculosis infection by tuberculin skin test and QuantiFERON-TB GOLD In-Tube IGRA. Immunosequencing was performed on unsorted cryopreserved PBMC, with 80,000 to 100,000 T cells per clinical donor covered on average. Eleven high schools in the Worcester region of the Western Cape, South Africa, served as enrollment sites for adolescents aged 12 to 18 years. Around 10 adolescents infected with M. tuberculosis and around ten uninfected adolescents were chosen and matched for age and sex. For the adolescents, PBMC were isolated by density centrifugation from freshly drawn heparinized blood and then cryopreserved.

The immunoSEQ multiplex PCR assay was used to generate TCR libraries, with TCR-beta and/or TCR-alpha/delta assays applied to each sample. The amplified TCR libraries were sequenced using the Illumina high-throughput platform. The authors' analysis ran thus. Clustering and dimensionality reduction were performed using pairwise TCRdist distances among GMM-specific receptors from ex vivo sorted or in vitro expanded T cells. Each clinical repertoire received a mean NN-distance score, defined as the average TCRdist to the nearest 10% of tetramer-positive reference sequences. GEM TCR motif frequency was calculated as the fraction of unique TCRs that matched known GEM sequences in V/J usage and CDR3 length. Active tuberculosis was classified by linear discriminant analysis with leave-one-out cross-validation, implemented in scikit-learn. Held by TCRdb, this immuneACCESS table contains in-frame sequences only and omits some clones. Under half of the omission traces to an unresolved V gene where checked; the cause of the rest is unknown. V and J calls and clone size are copied from that table; D and trimming were computed from the DNA. The sample records 25,000 or so clones, around 87% of which are singletons. The top ten clonotypes cover approximately 6.6% of the sample.

The rearranged segments are TRBV19 and TRBJ1-2, with 9 central nucleotides matching TRBD1. The receptor's source is a donor between 10 and 29 years old with latent tuberculosis or without tuberculosis infection. The specimen was PBMCs. The DNA reads as follows: TGTGCCAGTAGTATAGATCGGACAGGGGTAGTTGGCTACACCTTC. This translates into CASSIDRTGVVGYTF.